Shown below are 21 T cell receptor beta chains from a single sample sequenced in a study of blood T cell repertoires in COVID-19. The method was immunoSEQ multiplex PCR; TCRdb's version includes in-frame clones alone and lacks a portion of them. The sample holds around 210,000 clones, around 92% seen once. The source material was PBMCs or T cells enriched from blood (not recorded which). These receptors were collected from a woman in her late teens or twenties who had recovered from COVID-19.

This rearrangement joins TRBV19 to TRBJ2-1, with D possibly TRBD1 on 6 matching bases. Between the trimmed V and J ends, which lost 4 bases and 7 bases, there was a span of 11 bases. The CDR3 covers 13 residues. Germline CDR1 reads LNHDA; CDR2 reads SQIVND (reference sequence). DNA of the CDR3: TGTGCCAGTAGTACGGGACACACTAATGAGCAGTTCTTC. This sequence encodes CASSTGHTNEQFF.

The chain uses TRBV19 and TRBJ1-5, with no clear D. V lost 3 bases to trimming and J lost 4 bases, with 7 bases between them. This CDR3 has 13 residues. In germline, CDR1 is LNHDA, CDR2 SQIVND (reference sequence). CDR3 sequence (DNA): TGTGCCAGTAGTATTGAACTAAATCAGCCCCAGCATTTT. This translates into CASSIELNQPQHF. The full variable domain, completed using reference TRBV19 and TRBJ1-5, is DGGITQSPKYLFRKEGQNVTLSCEQNLNHDAMYWYRQDPGQGLRLIYYSQIVNDFQKGDIAEGYSVSREKKESFPLTVTSAQKNPTAFYLCASSIELNQPQHFGDGTRLSIL.

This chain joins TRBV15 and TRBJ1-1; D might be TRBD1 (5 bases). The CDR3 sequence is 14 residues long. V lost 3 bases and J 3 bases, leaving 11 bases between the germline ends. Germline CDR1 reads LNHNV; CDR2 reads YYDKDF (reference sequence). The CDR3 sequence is CATSSQGRYTEAFF. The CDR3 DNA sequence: TGTGCCACCAGCAGTCAGGGAAGGTACACTGAAGCTTTCTTT.

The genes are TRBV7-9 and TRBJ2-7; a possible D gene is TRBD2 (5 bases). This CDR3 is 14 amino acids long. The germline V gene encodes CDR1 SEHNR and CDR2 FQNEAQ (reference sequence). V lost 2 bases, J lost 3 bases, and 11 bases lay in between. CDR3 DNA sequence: TGTGCCAGCAGCTTATCGGGGAAGGGCTACGAGCAGTACTTC. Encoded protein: CASSLSGKGYEQYF.

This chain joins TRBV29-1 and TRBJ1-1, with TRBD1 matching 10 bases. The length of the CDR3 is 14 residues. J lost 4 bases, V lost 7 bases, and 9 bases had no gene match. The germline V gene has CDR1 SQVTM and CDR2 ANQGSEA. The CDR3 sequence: CSGLDRGAGTEAFF. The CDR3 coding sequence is TGCAGCGGCCTGGACAGGGGGGCGGGCACTGAAGCTTTCTTT.

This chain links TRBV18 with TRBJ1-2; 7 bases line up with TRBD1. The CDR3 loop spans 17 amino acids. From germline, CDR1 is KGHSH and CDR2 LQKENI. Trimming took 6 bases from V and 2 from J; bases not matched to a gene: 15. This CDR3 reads CASSRGQATTTNYGYTF. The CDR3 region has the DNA TGTGCCAGCTCCCGAGGACAGGCGACTACAACGAACTATGGCTACACCTTC.

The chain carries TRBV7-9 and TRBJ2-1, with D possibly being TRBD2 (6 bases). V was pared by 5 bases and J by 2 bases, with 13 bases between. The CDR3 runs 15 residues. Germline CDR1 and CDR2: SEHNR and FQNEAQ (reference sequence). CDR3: CASSRSGHPYNEQFF. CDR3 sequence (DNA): TGTGCCAGCAGCCGTAGCGGACACCCCTACAATGAGCAGTTCTTC.

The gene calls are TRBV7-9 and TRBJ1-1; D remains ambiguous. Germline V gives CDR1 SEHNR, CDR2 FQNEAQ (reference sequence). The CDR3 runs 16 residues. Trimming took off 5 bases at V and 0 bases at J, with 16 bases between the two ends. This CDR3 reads CASSPLGGSMNTEAFF. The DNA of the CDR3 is TGTGCCAGCAGCCCGTTGGGAGGTTCCATGAACACTGAAGCTTTCTTT. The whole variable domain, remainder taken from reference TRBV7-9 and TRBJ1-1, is DTGVSQNPRHKITKRGQNVTFRCDPISEHNRLYWYRQTLGQGPEFLTYFQNEAQLEKSRLLSDRFSAERPKGSFSTLEIQRTEQGDSAMYLCASSPLGGSMNTEAFFGQGTRLTVV.

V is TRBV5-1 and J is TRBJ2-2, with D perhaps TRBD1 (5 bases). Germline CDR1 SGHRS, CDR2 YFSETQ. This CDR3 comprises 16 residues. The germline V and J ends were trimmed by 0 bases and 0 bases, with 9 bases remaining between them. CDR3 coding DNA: TGCGCCAGCAGCTTGGATAGGACAACGAACACCGGGGAGCTGTTTTTT. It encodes CASSLDRTTNTGELFF.

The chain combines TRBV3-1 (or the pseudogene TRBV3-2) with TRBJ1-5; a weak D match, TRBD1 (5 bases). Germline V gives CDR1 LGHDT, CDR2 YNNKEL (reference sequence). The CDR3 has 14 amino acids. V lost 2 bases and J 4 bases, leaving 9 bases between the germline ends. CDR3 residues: CASSQPRQNQPQHF. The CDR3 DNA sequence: TGTGCCAGCAGCCAACCAAGACAGAATCAGCCCCAGCATTTT.

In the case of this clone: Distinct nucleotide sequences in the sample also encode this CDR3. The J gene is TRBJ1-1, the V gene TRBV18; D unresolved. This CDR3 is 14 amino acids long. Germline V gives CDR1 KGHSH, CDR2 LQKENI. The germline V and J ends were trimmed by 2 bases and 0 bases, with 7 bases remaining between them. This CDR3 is CASSPAGMNTEAFF. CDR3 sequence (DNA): TGTGCCAGCTCACCAGCAGGTATGAACACTGAAGCTTTCTTT. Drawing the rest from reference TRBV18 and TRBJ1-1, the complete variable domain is NAGVMQNPRHLVRRRGQEARLRCSPMKGHSHVYWYRQLPEEGLKFMVYLQKENIIDESGMPKERFSAEFPKEGPSILRIQQVVRGDSAAYFCASSPAGMNTEAFFGQGTRLTVV.

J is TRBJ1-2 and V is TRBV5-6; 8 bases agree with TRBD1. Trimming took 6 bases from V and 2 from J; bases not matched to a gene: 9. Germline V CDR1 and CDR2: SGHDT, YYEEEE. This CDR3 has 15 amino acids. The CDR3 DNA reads TGTGCCAGCATCTCCACAGGGACAGGAAACTATGGCTACACCTTC. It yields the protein CASISTGTGNYGYTF.

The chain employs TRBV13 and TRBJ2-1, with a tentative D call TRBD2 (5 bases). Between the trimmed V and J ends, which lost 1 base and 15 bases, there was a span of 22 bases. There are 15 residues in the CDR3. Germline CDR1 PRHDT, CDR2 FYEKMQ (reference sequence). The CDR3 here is CASSLDLTSGKEAFF. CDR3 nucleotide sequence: TGTGCCAGCAGCTTAGACCTTACCTCCGGGAAGGAGGCGTTCTTC.

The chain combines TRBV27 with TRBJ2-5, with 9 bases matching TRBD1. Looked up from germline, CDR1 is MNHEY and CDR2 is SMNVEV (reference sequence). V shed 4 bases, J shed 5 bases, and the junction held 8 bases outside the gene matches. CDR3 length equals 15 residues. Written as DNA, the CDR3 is TGTGCCAGCAGTTCGGGGACAGGGAATGCGGAGACCCAGTACTTC. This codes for CASSSGTGNAETQYF.

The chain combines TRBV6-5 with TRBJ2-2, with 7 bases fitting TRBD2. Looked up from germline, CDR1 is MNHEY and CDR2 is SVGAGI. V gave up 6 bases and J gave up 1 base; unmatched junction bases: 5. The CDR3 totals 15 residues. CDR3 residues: CASSVGGGNTGELFF. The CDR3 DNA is TGTGCCAGCAGCGTCGGCGGGGGGAACACCGGGGAGCTGTTTTTT.

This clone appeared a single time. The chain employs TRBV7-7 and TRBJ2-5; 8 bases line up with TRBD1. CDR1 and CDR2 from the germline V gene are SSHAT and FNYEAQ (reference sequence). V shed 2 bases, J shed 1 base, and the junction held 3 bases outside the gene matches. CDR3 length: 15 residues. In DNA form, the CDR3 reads TGTGCCAGCAGCTTATATACAGGGGGCCAAGAGACCCAGTACTTC. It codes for CASSLYTGGQETQYF.

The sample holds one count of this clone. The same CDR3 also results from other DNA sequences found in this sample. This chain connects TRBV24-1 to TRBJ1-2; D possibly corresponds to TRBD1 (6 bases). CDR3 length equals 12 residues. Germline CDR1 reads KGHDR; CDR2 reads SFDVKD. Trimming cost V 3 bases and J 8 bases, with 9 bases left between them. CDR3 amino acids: CATSDQGYGYTF. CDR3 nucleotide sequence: TGTGCCACCAGTGATCAGGGGTACGGCTACACCTTC.

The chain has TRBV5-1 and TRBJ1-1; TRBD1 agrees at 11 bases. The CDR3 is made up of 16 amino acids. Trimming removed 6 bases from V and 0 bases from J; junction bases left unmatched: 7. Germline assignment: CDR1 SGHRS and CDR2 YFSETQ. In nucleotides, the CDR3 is TGCGCCAGCAAAGGGACAGGGGGAAAAATGAACACTGAAGCTTTCTTT. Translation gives CASKGTGGKMNTEAFF. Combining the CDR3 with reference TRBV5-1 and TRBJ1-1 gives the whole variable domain KAGVTQTPRYLIKTRGQQVTLSCSPISGHRSVSWYQQTPGQGLQFLFEYFSETQRNKGNFPGRFSGRQFSNSRSEMNVSTLELGDSALYLCASKGTGGKMNTEAFFGQGTRLTVV.

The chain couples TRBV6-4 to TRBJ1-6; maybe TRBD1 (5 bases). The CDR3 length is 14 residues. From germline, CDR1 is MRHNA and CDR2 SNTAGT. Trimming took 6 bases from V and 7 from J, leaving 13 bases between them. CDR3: CASRSGAPNSPLHF. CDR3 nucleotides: TGTGCCAGCAGATCTGGGGCCCCAAATTCACCCCTCCACTTT.

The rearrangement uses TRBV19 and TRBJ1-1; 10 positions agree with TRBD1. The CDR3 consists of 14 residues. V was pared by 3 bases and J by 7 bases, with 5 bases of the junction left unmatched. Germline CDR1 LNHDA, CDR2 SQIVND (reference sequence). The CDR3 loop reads CASSIQTGGDEAFF. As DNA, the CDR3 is TGTGCCAGTAGTATTCAGACAGGGGGCGATGAAGCTTTCTTT.

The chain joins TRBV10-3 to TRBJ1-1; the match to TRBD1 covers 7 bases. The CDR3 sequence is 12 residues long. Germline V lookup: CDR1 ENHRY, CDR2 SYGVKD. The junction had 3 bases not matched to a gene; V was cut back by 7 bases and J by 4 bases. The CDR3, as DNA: TGTGCCATCAATGCAGGGGGCACTGAAGCTTTCTTT. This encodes CAINAGGTEAFF.